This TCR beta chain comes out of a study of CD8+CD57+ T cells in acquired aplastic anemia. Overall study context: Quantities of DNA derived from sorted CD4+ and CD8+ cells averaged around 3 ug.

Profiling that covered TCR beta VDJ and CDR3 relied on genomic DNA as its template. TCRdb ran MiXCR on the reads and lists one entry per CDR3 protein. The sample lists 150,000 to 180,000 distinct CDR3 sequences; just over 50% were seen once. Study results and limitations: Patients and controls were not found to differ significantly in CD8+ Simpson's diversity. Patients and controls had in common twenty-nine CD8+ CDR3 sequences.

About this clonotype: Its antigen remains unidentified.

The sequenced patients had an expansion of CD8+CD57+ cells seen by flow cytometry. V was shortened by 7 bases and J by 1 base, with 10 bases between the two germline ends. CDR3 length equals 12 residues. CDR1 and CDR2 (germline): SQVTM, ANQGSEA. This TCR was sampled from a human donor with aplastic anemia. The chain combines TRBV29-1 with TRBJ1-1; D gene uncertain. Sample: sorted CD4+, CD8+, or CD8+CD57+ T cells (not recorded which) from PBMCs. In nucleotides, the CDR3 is TGCAGCGCCGAGGTAGGGAACACTGAAGCTTTCTTT. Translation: CSAEVGNTEAFF.